This T cell receptor (beta chain) stems from a study of blood T cell repertoires in COVID-19. Background on the study: Acute-phase and convalescent COVID-19 samples originated in the United States, Italy and Spain.

TCRdb's copy holds only in-frame clones and misses some; the assay was immunoSEQ multiplex PCR. The sample lists a few hundred thousand clones, approximately 90% seen once, with 3.5% to 4.5% in the top ten. This CDR3 spans 15 amino acids. Germline V gives CDR1 LNHDA, CDR2 SQIVND (reference sequence). Trimming cost V 8 bases and J 0 bases; bases outside gene matches: 5. The TCR comes from a man aged 50-59 years with acute or convalescent COVID-19. This sequence joins TRBV19 and TRBJ1-3, with 9 bases that match TRBD1. Sequenced sample: peripheral blood. This chain's CDR3 is CASGDRAISGNTIYF. CDR3 nucleotides: TGTGCCAGTGGGGACAGGGCTATCTCTGGAAACACCATATATTTT. Full variable domain (outside the CDR3, taken from reference TRBV19 and TRBJ1-3): DGGITQSPKYLFRKEGQNVTLSCEQNLNHDAMYWYRQDPGQGLRLIYYSQIVNDFQKGDIAEGYSVSREKKESFPLTVTSAQKNPTAFYLCASGDRAISGNTIYFGEGSWLTVV.